Sequencing of this TCR beta chain was carried out in a study of blood T cell repertoires in COVID-19. Data came from immunoSEQ multiplex PCR; TCRdb stores just in-frame clones and leaves some out. In the table there are 250,000 to 300,000 clones, roughly 85% of which are singletons. The receptor's source is a man aged 40-49 years who had been exposed to COVID-19. Material for sequencing was PBMCs or T cells enriched from blood (not recorded which).

The CDR3 region has the DNA TGTGCCAGCACCCCAGAGCGAATGAACACTGAAGCTTTCTTT. It encodes CASTPERMNTEAFF. The rearrangement joins TRBV3-1 (or the pseudogene TRBV3-2) to TRBJ1-1; no definite D call. Germline CDR1 is LGHDT and CDR2 is YNNKEL (reference sequence). This CDR3 contains 14 residues. Trimming took off 7 bases at V and 0 bases at J, with 12 bases between the two ends.